These 27 T cell receptor beta chains were sequenced from one sample in a study of blood T cell repertoires in COVID-19. Using immunoSEQ multiplex PCR, the repertoire was profiled, and TCRdb retains in-frame clones only, with some absent. This sample has some 190,000 clones, with approximately 85% found just once. Source material: peripheral blood. These receptors all come from a woman aged 70 to 79 with active or convalescent COVID-19.

The chain is built from TRBV7-8 and TRBJ2-1; 7 bases match TRBD2. J was trimmed by 10 bases and V by 6 bases; bases with no gene match: 9. The CDR3 sequence is 13 residues long. In germline, CDR1 is SGHVS, CDR2 FQNEAQ. The CDR3 loop is CASSSYAGDEQFF. CDR3 in DNA: TGTGCCAGCAGTTCTTATGCGGGAGACGAGCAGTTCTTC.

V is TRBV29-1 and J is TRBJ2-1, with D perhaps matching TRBD1 (7 bases). There are 12 residues in the CDR3. Trimming removed 4 bases at V and 8 bases at J, with 12 bases between. Per germline, CDR1 SQVTM and CDR2 ANQGSEA. The CDR3 DNA follows: TGCAGCGTTGTTCCCAGGGGGGATGAGCAGTTCTTC. Its translation: CSVVPRGDEQFF.

The rearrangement links TRBV19 to TRBJ2-7; 9 bases agree with TRBD1. The CDR3 length is 16 residues. Per germline, CDR1 LNHDA and CDR2 SQIVND (reference sequence). J was trimmed by 5 bases and V by 4 bases; bases with no gene match: 12. The CDR3 DNA reads TGTGCCAGTAGTACCAGAAGGACAGGGGAGGCCAACGAGCAGTACTTC. Translating gives CASSTRRTGEANEQYF.

This clone was picked up one time. V gene TRBV3-1 (or the pseudogene TRBV3-2) combines with J gene TRBJ2-7, with a tentative D call TRBD2 (7 bases). There are 17 residues in the CDR3. CDR1 is LGHDT and CDR2 is YNNKEL in the germline V gene (reference sequence). V shed 0 bases and J shed 3 bases, with 18 bases lying between them. This CDR3 reads CASSQEGPGGGYYEQYF. As DNA, the CDR3 is TGTGCCAGCAGCCAAGAAGGGCCGGGCGGGGGCTACTACGAGCAGTACTTC.

The chain uses TRBV7-9 and TRBJ2-7; D might be TRBD1 (6 bases). This CDR3 is 12 amino acids long. V lost 4 bases, J lost 6 bases, and 10 bases lay in between. Looked up from germline, CDR1 is SEHNR and CDR2 is FQNEAQ (reference sequence). CDR3 sequence (DNA): TGTGCCAGCAGCTCACAGGGCCCCGAGCAGTACTTC. Its translation: CASSSQGPEQYF. Full variable domain (remainder filled in from reference TRBV7-9 and TRBJ2-7): DTGVSQNPRHKITKRGQNVTFRCDPISEHNRLYWYRQTLGQGPEFLTYFQNEAQLEKSRLLSDRFSAERPKGSFSTLEIQRTEQGDSAMYLCASSSQGPEQYFGPGTRLTVT.

This clone showed up just once. The CDR3 DNA reads TGTGCCAGCTCACCTAACTCTCATCGGGCCTACGAGCAGTACTTC. Encoded protein: CASSPNSHRAYEQYF. The gene calls are TRBV18 and TRBJ2-7; D gene ambiguous. Germline V lookup: CDR1 KGHSH, CDR2 LQKENI. The CDR3 consists of 15 residues. Deletions cut 3 bases from V and 2 bases from J, with 14 bases between.

This rearrangement joins TRBV3-1 (or the pseudogene TRBV3-2) to TRBJ2-7; 11 nucleotides align to TRBD2. With 4 bases clipped from V and 6 bases from J, the junction kept 11 bases outside the gene matches. CDR3 length: 16 amino acids. The germline gives CDR1 LGHDT, CDR2 YNNKEL (reference sequence). The DNA of the CDR3 is TGTGCCAGCAGCCGGTCAAATAGCGGGAGGGCCCTCGAGCAGTACTTC. Its translation: CASSRSNSGRALEQYF.

The CDR3 here is CATSDPTSGSKTQYF. The DNA for the CDR3 is TGTGCCACCAGTGACCCCACTAGCGGGAGTAAGACCCAGTACTTC. The chain joins TRBV24-1 to TRBJ2-5; the match to TRBD2 covers 11 bases. Germline-derived CDR1 and CDR2 are KGHDR and SFDVKD. The trim removed 4 bases at V and 6 bases at J, leaving 6 bases unmatched. The CDR3 is 15 amino acids.

This clone came up once. The chain combines TRBV9 with TRBJ1-3; D is ambiguous. Trimming pared 0 bases from V and 0 bases from J, leaving 10 bases between. In germline, CDR1 is SGDLS, CDR2 YYNGEE. The CDR3 runs 16 residues. The CDR3 DNA sequence: TGTGCCAGCAGCGTAGGTCAAGCCGCCTCTGGAAACACCATATATTTT. Its translation is CASSVGQAASGNTIYF.

The chain is built from TRBV7-9 and TRBJ1-3; weak D call: TRBD1 (6 bases). With 5 bases removed from V and 0 bases from J, the gap between germline ends came to 17 bases. This CDR3 is built from 17 residues. Germline CDR1 SEHNR, CDR2 FQNEAQ (reference sequence). CDR3 bases: TGTGCCAGCAGCCCACCGGGGGGGGCTCCCTCTGGAAACACCATATATTTT. Translated: CASSPPGGAPSGNTIYF. The full variable domain, its missing parts supplied by reference TRBV7-9 and TRBJ1-3, is DTGVSQNPRHKITKRGQNVTFRCDPISEHNRLYWYRQTLGQGPEFLTYFQNEAQLEKSRLLSDRFSAERPKGSFSTLEIQRTEQGDSAMYLCASSPPGGAPSGNTIYFGEGSWLTVV.

This chain joins TRBV27 and TRBJ1-4; D may be TRBD1 (6 bases). V dropped 9 bases and J dropped 5 bases, with 16 bases sitting between them. This CDR3 comprises 14 residues. Germline V gene data show CDR1 as MNHEY and CDR2 as SMNVEV (reference sequence). The CDR3 spells CASTDRWGNEKLFF. In nucleotides, the CDR3 is TGTGCCAGTACCGACAGGTGGGGGAATGAAAAACTGTTTTTT.

CDR3 in DNA: TGTGCCAGCAGGGGAGGAGCTAACTATGGCTACACCTTC. Translated, it gives CASRGGANYGYTF. The chain employs TRBV5-4 and TRBJ1-2, with D unresolved. V gave up 5 bases and J gave up 0 bases, with 8 bases separating them. Germline CDR1 and CDR2: SGHNT and YYREEE (reference sequence). This CDR3 is 13 amino acids long. The variable domain in full, with the rest retrieved from reference TRBV5-4 and TRBJ1-2, is ETGVTQSPTHLIKTRGQQVTLRCSSQSGHNTVSWYQQALGQGPQFIFQYYREEENGRGNFPPRFSGLQFPNYSSELNVNALELDDSALYLCASRGGANYGYTFGSGTRLTVV.

The rearrangement links TRBV25-1 to TRBJ1-1; TRBD1 might be the D (5 bases). CDR1 and CDR2 (germline): MGHDK, SYGVNS. Deletions cut 2 bases from V and 0 bases from J, with 16 bases between. CDR3 length equals 17 residues. This CDR3 reads CASSETYQGQLNTEAFF. CDR3 nucleotides: TGTGCCAGCAGTGAAACCTACCAGGGCCAGCTGAACACTGAAGCTTTCTTT.

V usage is TRBV15 and J usage is TRBJ2-7, with D tentatively TRBD2 (6 bases). Germline values: CDR1 LNHNV, CDR2 YYDKDF (reference sequence). The germline V and J ends were trimmed by 0 bases and 5 bases, with 11 bases remaining between them. The CDR3 consists of 14 residues. The CDR3 reads CATSRDWGENEQYF. The CDR3 bases are TGTGCCACCAGCAGAGATTGGGGGGAAAACGAGCAGTACTTC.

The V gene is TRBV5-6, the J gene TRBJ1-1; possibly TRBD1 for D (5 bases). Germline V gene sequence: CDR1 SGHDT, CDR2 YYEEEE. The CDR3 has 12 amino acids. V was cut by 4 bases and J by 6 bases, with 10 bases left in between. This CDR3 is CASSQDTPEAFF. The CDR3 nucleotides read TGTGCCAGCAGCCAGGACACTCCTGAAGCTTTCTTT.

This chain links TRBV28 with TRBJ2-1; 8 bases fit TRBD2. The CDR3 contains 14 residues. Germline assignment: CDR1 MDHEN and CDR2 SYDVKM. J gave up 0 bases and V 11 bases, and 6 bases lay outside the gene matches. The DNA of the CDR3 is TGTGCCGCCGGGAGGGGGATCTCCTACAATGAGCAGTTCTTC. Its protein is CAAGRGISYNEQFF. Using reference TRBV28 and TRBJ2-1 for the parts outside the CDR3, the full variable domain is DVKVTQSSRYLVKRTGEKVFLECVQDMDHENMFWYRQDPGLGLRLIYFSYDVKMKEKGDIPEGYSVSREKKERFSLILESASTNQTSMYLCAAGRGISYNEQFFGPGTRLTVL.

This chain joins TRBV6-5 and TRBJ2-2; perhaps TRBD1 as D (5 bases). V lost 5 bases to trimming and J lost 4 bases, with 14 bases between them. In germline, CDR1 is MNHEY, CDR2 SVGAGI. This CDR3 spans 15 amino acids. In DNA, the CDR3 is TGTGCCAGCAGTAGATCCCAGGGAAGCACCGGGGAGCTGTTTTTT. Amino acid sequence: CASSRSQGSTGELFF.

The chain couples TRBV7-9 to TRBJ1-4, with TRBD1 identical over 7 bases. The CDR3 has 13 residues. V gave up 5 bases and J gave up 7 bases; unmatched junction bases: 4. CDR1 SEHNR and CDR2 FQNEAQ come from the germline V gene (reference sequence). CDR3 nucleotide sequence: TGTGCCAGCAGCCCAGCAGGGGGTGAAAAACTGTTTTTT. This gives the protein CASSPAGGEKLFF.

V gene TRBV23-1 combines with J gene TRBJ2-3, with D maybe TRBD1 (5 bases). TRBV23-1 is an ORF for which the function is uncertain. V dropped 1 base and J dropped 7 bases, with 18 bases sitting between them. This CDR3 region has 16 residues. The CDR3 loop reads CASSQLKQGGSHTQYF. In nucleotides, the CDR3 is TGCGCCAGCAGTCAATTAAAGCAGGGCGGTTCACATACGCAGTATTTT.

The chain uses TRBV12-1 and TRBJ2-5; TRBD2, the table's D call, was not compared with the DNA. TRBV12-1 is classified as a pseudogene. The CDR3 runs to 16 residues. The CDR3 bases are TGTGCCAGCAGCCCCCAGGGGAGGGTTGACCAAGAGACCCAGTACTTC. It yields the protein CASSPQGRVDQETQYF.

This clone was observed a handful of times. V gene TRBV18 combines with J gene TRBJ2-7; D possibly corresponds to TRBD2 (5 bases). The CDR3 has 12 residues. Germline V gene sequence: CDR1 KGHSH, CDR2 LQKENI. V lost 0 bases, J lost 7 bases, and 7 bases lay in between. The CDR3 protein is CASSPPGLEQYF. The CDR3 DNA is TGTGCCAGCTCACCACCCGGACTGGAGCAGTACTTC.

This rearrangement joins TRBV5-4 to TRBJ2-4; 14 positions match TRBD2. This CDR3 contains 19 residues. CDR1 is SGHNT and CDR2 is YYREEE in the germline V gene (reference sequence). The junction had 9 bases not matched to a gene; V was cut back by 2 bases and J by 2 bases. CDR3 sequence: CASSLDRGLAGVTKNIQYF. DNA of the CDR3: TGTGCCAGCAGCTTAGATAGGGGACTAGCGGGAGTCACCAAAAACATTCAGTACTTC.

The chain uses TRBV28 and TRBJ2-1; weak D call: TRBD2 (6 bases). From germline, CDR1 is MDHEN and CDR2 SYDVKM. V lost 8 bases and J lost 5, with 25 bases in between. This CDR3 is built from 17 residues. As DNA, the CDR3 is TGTGCCAGCGTCATTTTAGGGACTCGACCTCTGAACAATGAGCAGTTCTTC. Protein sequence: CASVILGTRPLNNEQFF.

A single count supports this clone. The chain uses TRBV19 and TRBJ2-1, with TRBD2 matching over 12 bases. CDR1 is LNHDA and CDR2 is SQIVND in the germline V gene (reference sequence). The CDR3 is 15 amino acids. After removal of 2 bases from V and 9 bases from J, the junction contained 5 bases not matched to a gene. In DNA form, the CDR3 reads TGTGCCAGTAGTATAAGGACTAGCGGGACGCCTGAGCAGTTCTTC. Protein sequence: CASSIRTSGTPEQFF.

Details on this clone: A junction boundary mismatches the germline segment, possibly from a read error. The gene calls are TRBV27 and TRBJ1-1; a weak D match, TRBD1 (5 bases). Germline CDR1 reads MNHEY; CDR2 reads SMNVEV (reference sequence). The CDR3 loop spans 12 amino acids. CDR3 protein: CASSLSRGQVFF. The CDR3 DNA follows: TGTGCCAGCAGTTTATCAAGAGGACAAGTCTTTTTT.

V and J are TRBV9 and TRBJ1-1; 10 positions agree with TRBD1. This CDR3 region has 15 residues. The V segment lost 4 bases and the J segment 3 bases; nucleotides outside the gene matches: 6. Germline loops: CDR1 SGDLS, CDR2 YYNGEE. In DNA form, the CDR3 reads TGTGCCAGCAGCCCCGGACAGGGGGAGTACACTGAAGCTTTCTTT. This sequence encodes CASSPGQGEYTEAFF.

This clone has a handful of counts. The chain has TRBV5-1 and TRBJ1-5; unclear D gene. This CDR3 is 14 amino acids long. Per germline, CDR1 SGHRS and CDR2 YFSETQ. V gave up 4 bases and J gave up 4 bases, with 12 bases separating them. The CDR3 protein is CASSLTGPNQPQHF. The CDR3 DNA reads TGCGCCAGCAGCCTCACGGGTCCTAATCAGCCCCAGCATTTT.